Here is one T cell receptor beta chain with its context. What it binds is not known. Primers: 60 Vbeta forward and 13 Jbeta reverse. Data came from immunoSEQ multiplex PCR; TCRdb stores just in-frame clones and leaves some out. The table lists under 200,000 clones, 75% of them singletons. The data were obtained in a study of cytomegalovirus exposure and HLA in healthy donors. Study-wide points: Rarity held for most TCR sequences, but there were some public TCRs that occurred in many donors. About 87% or about 30% of the time was how often most TCR beta V segments were productive, according to an earlier analysis.

The sequenced sample was PBMCs. The source of this sequence is a woman between 50 and 59 years old in good health and CMV-seropositive.

CDR3 sequence: CASHGGTEAFF. In DNA, the CDR3 is TGTGCCAGTCACGGGGGCACTGAAGCTTTCTTT. The chain couples TRBV19 to TRBJ1-1, with a possible D match to TRBD1 (5 bases). The CDR3 is made up of 11 amino acids. Trimming removed 8 bases from V and 4 bases from J, with 8 bases in between. Germline CDR1 LNHDA, CDR2 SQIVND (reference sequence).